Given below is one T cell receptor beta chain in context. The antigen is not known. The germline CDR1 and CDR2 sequences are SGHRS and YFSETQ. The V gene end was trimmed by 5 bases and the J gene end by 4 bases; junction bases not matched to a gene: 4. The CDR3 is 15 residues long. The source of the sample is a study of graft-versus-host responses after intestinal transplantation. In the study overall: Transplants were multivisceral, liver-intestinal, or isolated intestinal. Recipients across the board were started on anti-thymocyte globulin induction, then kept on tacrolimus and steroids for 2 to 4 years. Study-level findings and limits: Early post-transplant falls in HvG clones accompanied the peak levels of circulating GvH clones. GvH clones were identified in recipient marrow, with some first appearing in ileum or blood.

Graft-derived tissue was subjected to processing to liberate intraepithelial and lamina propria lymphocytes. Sequencing used immunoSEQ multiplex PCR; TCRdb keeps in-frame clones, though not all of them. The sample contains 60,000 to 70,000 clones, around 90% of which appear only once. The input for sequencing was ileum tissue, taken less than 400 days after transplant. The source is a human patient who received an intestinal transplant, so some T cells may come from the graft donor. The chain carries TRBV5-1 and TRBJ2-1; 12 bases map to TRBD2. The CDR3 nucleotides are TGCGCCAGCAGAAGGACTAGCGGGGCTTACAATGAGCAGTTCTTC. This codes for CASRRTSGAYNEQFF.